Shown below are 30 T cell receptor beta chains from a single sample sequenced in a study of blood T cell repertoires in COVID-19. Some clones are missing from TCRdb's copy, which holds only in-frame ones; the method was immunoSEQ multiplex PCR. The table records some 160,000 clones, 80% of them present only once. Sample: peripheral blood. Receptors originate from a man between 65 and 79 years old with active or convalescent COVID-19.

The chain combines TRBV7-2 with TRBJ1-2; D is perhaps TRBD1 (5 bases). The V end lost 1 base, the J end lost 0 bases, and 9 bases lay between the germline ends. Germline V gene lookup returns CDR1 SGHTA and CDR2 FQGNSA. The CDR3 is 15 residues long. The CDR3 DNA is TGTGCCAGCAGCTTAGTGGGGGGACCTAACTATGGCTACACCTTC. It encodes CASSLVGGPNYGYTF.

This chain links TRBV2 with TRBJ1-1; D uncertain. Trimming pared 5 bases from V and 10 bases from J, leaving 14 bases between. CDR1 is SNHLY and CDR2 is FYNNEI in the germline V gene. The CDR3 spans 12 residues. The CDR3 region has the DNA TGTGCCAGCAGTACCGAGAGCGGGGTAGCTTTCTTT. Its translation is CASSTESGVAFF.

The chain uses TRBV29-1 and TRBJ1-2; D remains unclear. CDR1 SQVTM and CDR2 ANQGSEA come from the germline V gene. V lost 2 bases and J lost 4, with 8 bases in between. The CDR3 is 12 residues long. CDR3 nucleotides: TGCAGCGTTGAAAGAACAGTCTATGGCTACACCTTC. Translated: CSVERTVYGYTF. The complete variable domain, with remaining parts taken from reference TRBV29-1 and TRBJ1-2, reads SAVISQKPSRDICQRGTSLTIQCQVDSQVTMMFWYRQQPGQSLTLIATANQGSEATYESGFVIDKFPISRPNLTFSTLTVSNMSPEDSSIYLCSVERTVYGYTFGSGTRLTVV.

This sequence joins TRBV9 and TRBJ2-7, with TRBD1 as a possible D gene (6 bases). The V gene lost 4 bases and the J gene lost 6 bases, with 17 bases spanning the gap. CDR3 length: 14 amino acids. Germline CDR1 SGDLS, CDR2 YYNGEE. CDR3 in DNA: TGTGCCAGCAGCCCACTACAGGGATGGGGCGAGCAGTACTTC. Translated: CASSPLQGWGEQYF.

This clone was counted between two and nine times. The same CDR3 also results from other DNA sequences found in this sample. V gene TRBV2 combines with J gene TRBJ2-7; the match to TRBD1 covers 7 bases. This CDR3 has 14 amino acids. Germline-derived CDR1 and CDR2 are SNHLY and FYNNEI. V lost 2 bases to trimming and J lost 4 bases; unmatched junction nucleotides: 5. For the CDR3, the DNA is TGTGCCAGCAGTGAACAGGGGGTTCTTTACGAGCAGTACTTC. This translates into CASSEQGVLYEQYF.

This sequence joins TRBV18 and TRBJ1-1; TRBD1 matches 9 bases. Losses at the gene ends were 4 bases for V and 1 base for J; bases not matched to a gene: 4. The germline CDR1 and CDR2 sequences are KGHSH and LQKENI. This CDR3 comprises 15 residues. The CDR3 loop reads CASSQGQGGNTEAFF. The CDR3 region has the DNA TGTGCCAGCTCACAGGGACAGGGTGGGAACACTGAAGCTTTCTTT.

This rearrangement joins TRBV5-1 to TRBJ2-2; 9 nucleotides match TRBD1. V was pared by 2 bases and J by 5 bases, with 4 bases of the junction left unmatched. The CDR3 contains 15 residues. Germline V CDR1 and CDR2: SGHRS, YFSETQ. The CDR3, as DNA: TGCGCCAGCAGCTTACAGGGGGCGAGTACCGGGGAGCTGTTTTTT. Translated, it gives CASSLQGASTGELFF.

The V gene is TRBV6-6, the J gene TRBJ1-4; no clear D gene. The CDR3 has 14 residues. The germline V gene encodes CDR1 MNHNY and CDR2 SVGAGI (reference sequence). Trimming shortened V by 10 bases and J by 3 bases, and 15 bases separated the two germline ends. CDR3 DNA sequence: TGTGCCACTACCGGGGTAACGGCTAATGAAAAACTGTTTTTT. It yields the protein CATTGVTANEKLFF.

This chain connects TRBV11-2 to TRBJ2-3; D is possibly TRBD2 (5 bases). From germline, CDR1 is SGHAT and CDR2 FQNNGV. V lost 5 bases, J lost 2 bases, and 14 bases lay in between. The CDR3 runs 15 residues. The DNA for the CDR3 is TGTGCCAGCAGCCCCCGACCAGCGGCCACAGATACGCAGTATTTT. Translated, it gives CASSPRPAATDTQYF.

This clone appeared a few times. The V gene is TRBV13, the J gene TRBJ1-4; D perhaps matches TRBD1 (6 bases). The CDR3 runs to 13 residues. Germline V gene sequence: CDR1 PRHDT, CDR2 FYEKMQ (reference sequence). V was clipped by 5 bases and J by 7 bases, with 11 bases between them. The CDR3 loop is CASSQRTVEKLFF. The CDR3 nucleotides are TGTGCCAGCAGCCAGCGGACAGTTGAAAAACTGTTTTTT.

This clone was counted between two and nine times. The chain combines TRBV3-1 (or the pseudogene TRBV3-2) with TRBJ2-1; 8 nucleotides agree with TRBD2. V lost 7 bases, J lost 3 bases, and 11 bases stayed unmatched. The CDR3 is 16 amino acids. Germline lookup yields CDR1 LGHDT and CDR2 YNNKEL (reference sequence). CDR3 residues: CASIGETSADYNEQFF. The CDR3 bases are TGTGCCAGCATCGGGGAGACTAGCGCCGACTACAATGAGCAGTTCTTC.

The gene calls are TRBV14 and TRBJ1-2, with 8 bases identical to TRBD1. CDR1 is SGHDN, CDR2 FVKESK, per germline. The CDR3 covers 13 residues. J gave up 4 bases and V 5 bases, and 3 bases lay outside the gene matches. CDR3 sequence: CASSTGTGYGYTF. CDR3 DNA: TGTGCCAGCAGCACCGGGACAGGCTATGGCTACACCTTC.

The V call is TRBV4-2, the J call TRBJ1-5; TRBD1 matches at 9 bases. Germline loops: CDR1 LGHNA, CDR2 YNFKEQ. V lost 1 base and J lost 6; bases outside the gene matches: 10. The CDR3 has 17 residues. CDR3 sequence reads: CASSQVPGQGSFQPQHF. The CDR3 coding sequence is TGTGCCAGCAGCCAAGTTCCGGGACAGGGAAGTTTTCAGCCCCAGCATTTT.

The chain uses TRBV12-5 and TRBJ2-7, with a tentative D call TRBD1 (6 bases). Between the trimmed V and J ends, which lost 5 bases and 0 bases, there was a span of 11 bases. The CDR3 is 14 residues long. Germline V lookup: CDR1 LGHNT, CDR2 FRNRAP. The CDR3 loop reads CASGLDSFSYEQYF. The DNA of the CDR3 is TGTGCTAGTGGTCTGGACAGTTTCTCCTACGAGCAGTACTTC.

The chain carries TRBV10-3 and TRBJ2-1, with D hard to call. Per the germline V gene, CDR1 is ENHRY and CDR2 is SYGVKD. The CDR3 has 16 residues. Trimming took off 0 bases at V and 4 bases at J, with 13 bases between the two ends. The CDR3 is CAISESPEAGYNEQFF. The CDR3, as DNA: TGTGCCATCAGTGAGTCACCTGAGGCCGGATACAATGAGCAGTTCTTC.

This clone was counted a single time. The V gene is TRBV5-1, the J gene TRBJ2-3, with TRBD2 matching 12 bases. Trimming at V came to 0 bases and at J to 6 bases, leaving 11 bases not matched to a gene. Germline V gives CDR1 SGHRS, CDR2 YFSETQ. CDR3 length: 18 amino acids. The chain's CDR3 is CASSLGTSGASGLDTQYF. The CDR3 DNA reads TGCGCCAGCAGCTTGGGGACTAGCGGGGCCTCGGGGTTGGATACGCAGTATTTT.

The DNA for the CDR3 is TGTGCCAGCAGCCACCAGGAAGACACTGAAGCTTTCTTT. Encoded protein: CASSHQEDTEAFF. This chain connects TRBV14 to TRBJ1-1; D is undetermined. Trimming pared 3 bases from V and 3 bases from J, leaving 8 bases between. The germline CDR1 and CDR2 sequences are SGHDN and FVKESK. The CDR3 totals 13 residues.

The J gene is TRBJ2-2, the V gene TRBV7-8, with D unresolved. V was pared by 1 base and J by 3 bases, with 15 bases between. This CDR3 region has 17 residues. Looked up from germline, CDR1 is SGHVS and CDR2 is FQNEAQ. CDR3: CASSLGPKRGDTGELFF. Written as DNA, the CDR3 is TGTGCCAGCAGCTTAGGGCCCAAGAGAGGAGACACCGGGGAGCTGTTTTTT. Full variable domain (outside the CDR3, taken from reference TRBV7-8 and TRBJ2-2): GAGVSQSPRYKVAKRGQDVALRCDPISGHVSLFWYQQALGQGPEFLTYFQNEAQLDKSGLPSDRFFAERPEGSVSTLKIQRTQQEDSAVYLCASSLGPKRGDTGELFFGEGSRLTVL.

CDR3 in amino acids: CASSLVRGTEAFF. The CDR3, as DNA: TGTGCCAGCAGTTTAGTGAGGGGGACTGAAGCTTTCTTT. The chain joins TRBV12-3 or TRBV12-4 to TRBJ1-1; D may be TRBD1 (6 bases). With 1 base removed from V and 5 bases from J, the gap between germline ends came to 8 bases. This CDR3 has 13 residues.

V gene TRBV5-1 combines with J gene TRBJ1-3, with D tentatively TRBD1 (5 bases). The CDR3 is 15 amino acids. CDR1 and CDR2 from the germline V gene are SGHRS and YFSETQ. V lost 0 bases and J 3 bases, leaving 10 bases between the germline ends. The CDR3 sequence: CASSLGGYGGNTIYF. The CDR3, as DNA: TGCGCCAGCAGCTTGGGGGGCTACGGTGGAAACACCATATATTTT.

This clone was counted only a few times. The gene calls are TRBV5-1 and TRBJ2-5; 12 nucleotides match TRBD1. The J segment lost 4 bases and the V segment lost 4 bases, leaving 8 bases of the junction unmatched. Germline V gene sequence: CDR1 SGHRS, CDR2 YFSETQ. CDR3 length equals 16 residues. The CDR3, as DNA: TGCGCCAGCAGCCTAGGGGACAGGGGGCAGGGAGAGACCCAGTACTTC. Protein product: CASSLGDRGQGETQYF.

This sequence joins TRBV5-1 and TRBJ2-5; 10 nucleotides agree with TRBD2. Trimming cost V 1 base and J 4 bases; bases outside gene matches: 16. This CDR3 contains 19 residues. CDR1 is SGHRS, CDR2 YFSETQ, per germline. As DNA, the CDR3 is TGCGCCAGCAGCTTGTCGGCCACAATAGCGGGGGGCGGAGTAGAGACCCAGTACTTC. This sequence encodes CASSLSATIAGGGVETQYF.

The V gene is TRBV7-9, the J gene TRBJ1-2; TRBD1 matches 7 bases. Germline CDR1 and CDR2: SEHNR and FQNEAQ (reference sequence). V lost 3 bases and J lost 4; bases outside the gene matches: 2. This CDR3 spans 13 amino acids. The CDR3 bases are TGTGCCAGCAGCTTGACAGGGACCTATGGCTACACCTTC. This translates into CASSLTGTYGYTF.

This clone turned up a few times. The J gene is TRBJ2-3, the V gene TRBV9, with 11 bases fitting TRBD1. In germline, CDR1 is SGDLS, CDR2 YYNGEE. V gave up 8 bases and J gave up 1 base; unmatched junction bases: 6. This CDR3 has 15 residues. Here the CDR3 reads CASGLGQGGTDTQYF. The DNA of the CDR3 is TGTGCCAGTGGCCTGGGACAGGGGGGCACAGATACGCAGTATTTT.

The CDR3 loop is CASSVSPQLANSYNEQFF. The CDR3 coding sequence is TGTGCCAGCAGCGTAAGCCCCCAACTAGCTAACTCCTACAATGAGCAGTTCTTC. This sequence joins TRBV9 and TRBJ2-1; possible D gene TRBD2, 6 bases. The CDR3 covers 18 residues. Germline V lookup: CDR1 SGDLS, CDR2 YYNGEE. V lost 1 base, J lost 0 bases, and 17 bases lay in between. Based on the CDR3 plus reference TRBV9 and TRBJ2-1, the full variable domain is DSGVTQTPKHLITATGQRVTLRCSPRSGDLSVYWYQQSLDQGLQFLIQYYNGEERAKGNILERFSAQQFPDLHSELNLSSLELGDSALYFCASSVSPQLANSYNEQFFGPGTRLTVL.

The V call is TRBV12-5, the J call TRBJ2-2; 9 bases agree with TRBD1. The CDR3 loop spans 15 amino acids. CDR1 is LGHNT, CDR2 FRNRAP, per germline. CDR3 nucleotide sequence: TGTGCCTCCGGAGGGACAGGGAGTTCCACCGGGGAGCTGTTTTTT. As protein: CASGGTGSSTGELFF.

V is TRBV18 and J is TRBJ1-1, with D unclear. Trimming stripped 4 bases from V and 2 bases from J, with 23 bases between. Germline lookup yields CDR1 KGHSH and CDR2 LQKENI. The CDR3 totals 18 residues. The CDR3 spells CASSQAMVTFRSNTEAFF. Written as DNA, the CDR3 is TGTGCCAGCTCACAAGCGATGGTGACGTTTAGGTCAAACACTGAAGCTTTCTTT.

V usage is TRBV6-5 and J usage is TRBJ2-7; possibly TRBD2 for D (5 bases). Trimming removed 11 bases from V and 2 bases from J, with 22 bases in between. The CDR3 is 15 residues long. Germline CDR1 is MNHEY and CDR2 is SVGAGI. This chain's CDR3 is CASRAAQVGTYEQYF. CDR3 DNA sequence: TGTGCCTCGAGGGCCGCCCAGGTTGGGACCTACGAGCAGTACTTC.

The chain carries TRBV6-5 and TRBJ2-1; D not resolved. The germline V gene has CDR1 MNHEY and CDR2 SVGAGI. This CDR3 region has 14 residues. Deletions cut 6 bases from V and 9 bases from J, with 18 bases between. The CDR3 loop reads CASRASEAYGEQFF. The CDR3 DNA sequence: TGTGCCAGCAGAGCGTCTGAAGCATACGGTGAGCAGTTCTTC.

Here the CDR3 reads CASSSGQIEAFF. The CDR3 DNA reads TGTGCCAGCAGCTCGGGACAGATAGAAGCTTTCTTT. The chain recombines TRBV7-9 with TRBJ1-1; TRBD1 agrees at 7 bases. Germline lookup yields CDR1 SEHNR and CDR2 FQNEAQ (reference sequence). The CDR3 is 12 residues long. V trimming: 4 bases; J trimming: 8 bases; junction bases outside the gene matches: 4.